These 25 T cell receptor beta chains came from one sample sequenced in a study of T and B cells in COVID-19 patients. BIOMED2 TRB-A/B primer pools were used in multiplex TRB PCR. A single record per CDR3 protein comes from TCRdb applying MiXCR to the multiplex PCR reads. The table lists around 16,000 distinct CDR3 sequences, over 25% of them singletons. Each TRB amplification used about 250-550 ng of genomic DNA from blood. Sequencing used blood. The receptors were gathered from a human donor who had recovered from COVID-19.

This clonotype is medium-sized (0.01 to 0.1%) within its sample. The chain recombines TRBV19 with TRBJ1-2, with D hard to call. The CDR3 is made up of 18 amino acids. Germline lookup yields CDR1 LNHDA and CDR2 SQIVND (reference sequence). V lost 3 bases and J lost 8, with 28 bases in between. CDR3 nucleotide sequence: TGTGCCAGTAGTATGAGGTACCGGCGGACGGCGTCTATGGTGGGCTACACCTTC. As protein: CASSMRYRRTASMVGYTF.

The V gene is TRBV6-5, the J gene TRBJ2-7; D might be TRBD1 (6 bases). Germline-derived CDR1 and CDR2 are MNHEY and SVGAGI. Trimming left V 5 bases short and J 2 bases short, with 16 bases between. This CDR3 has 15 amino acids. Here the CDR3 DNA reads TGTGCCAGCAGTGAAAGTGAGGCAGGGGCCTACGAGCAGTACTTC. This translates into CASSESEAGAYEQYF.

Only a few counts were recorded for this clonotype. The chain couples TRBV5-4 to TRBJ2-7; weak D call: TRBD2 (6 bases). The CDR3 contains 15 residues. Germline CDR1 SGHNT, CDR2 YYREEE (reference sequence). V was shortened by 4 bases and J by 0 bases, with 14 bases between the two germline ends. CDR3 loop: CASSDPGLISYEQYF. In DNA, the CDR3 is TGTGCCAGCAGCGACCCGGGACTGATCTCCTACGAGCAGTACTTC.

This clonotype was counted many times. The DNA of the CDR3 is TGTGCCAGCAGCTTAGATGAGGGGGCTTCCTCCACTAACTATGGCTACACCTTC. Translated, it gives CASSLDEGASSTNYGYTF. The rearrangement joins TRBV7-9 to TRBJ1-2; 7 bases are a match to TRBD1. The V and J ends lost 1 base and 0 bases, in that order; junction bases with no gene match: 11. The CDR3 is made up of 18 amino acids. Germline loops: CDR1 SEHNR, CDR2 FQNEAQ (reference sequence).

The chain combines TRBV7-2 with TRBJ2-2; 12 bases map to TRBD2. The CDR3 is made up of 17 amino acids. Per germline, CDR1 SGHTA and CDR2 FQGNSA. V lost 3 bases to trimming and J lost 5 bases; unmatched junction nucleotides: 7. This chain's CDR3 is CASSFNRLAGETGELFF. Written as DNA, the CDR3 is TGTGCCAGCAGCTTCAACAGACTAGCGGGAGAAACCGGGGAGCTGTTTTTT.

The chain has TRBV6-5 and TRBJ1-2, with D possibly being TRBD1 (5 bases). Trimming shortened V by 4 bases and J by 9 bases, and 18 bases separated the two germline ends. Per the germline V gene, CDR1 is MNHEY and CDR2 is SVGAGI. The CDR3 extends over 14 amino acids. DNA for the CDR3: TGTGCCAGCAGTTCCAGCCCCTCCAGGGAAAGCTACACCTTC. This sequence encodes CASSSSPSRESYTF.

By sample fraction, this clonotype is medium-sized (0.01 to 0.1%). The rearrangement joins TRBV19 to TRBJ2-1, with TRBD1 matching over 7 bases. The length of the CDR3 is 16 residues. Germline-derived CDR1 and CDR2 are LNHDA and SQIVND (reference sequence). Unmatched junction bases numbered 13, after V lost 5 bases and J lost 6 bases. CDR3 sequence: CASSSGDSWVSNEQFF. DNA for the CDR3: TGTGCCAGTAGTTCCGGGGACAGTTGGGTTTCCAATGAGCAGTTCTTC. Filled out from reference TRBV19 and TRBJ2-1, the complete variable domain reads DGGITQSPKYLFRKEGQNVTLSCEQNLNHDAMYWYRQDPGQGLRLIYYSQIVNDFQKGDIAEGYSVSREKKESFPLTVTSAQKNPTAFYLCASSSGDSWVSNEQFFGPGTRLTVL.

This clonotype was found a few times. J is TRBJ1-2 and V is TRBV12-3 or TRBV12-4; weak D call: TRBD1 (5 bases). The CDR3 contains 12 residues. Trimming stripped 5 bases from V and 8 bases from J, with 12 bases between. CDR3 DNA sequence: TGTGCCAGCAGTCAGGGAGGAATAGGCTACACCTTC. It is translated as CASSQGGIGYTF.

This clonotype counts as medium-sized (0.01 to 0.1%). The gene calls are TRBV27 and TRBJ2-7; D is perhaps TRBD2 (5 bases). CDR1 is MNHEY and CDR2 is SMNVEV in the germline V gene (reference sequence). Trimming removed 5 bases from V and 2 bases from J, with 13 bases in between. This CDR3 contains 14 residues. The CDR3 nucleotides read TGTGCCAGCAGTCCCCACCGGGGTACCTACGAGCAGTACTTC. Amino acid sequence: CASSPHRGTYEQYF.

This sequence joins TRBV19 and TRBJ2-1, with D tentatively TRBD1 or TRBD2 (5 bases each). The CDR3 consists of 11 residues. CDR1 is LNHDA and CDR2 is SQIVND in the germline V gene (reference sequence). Between the trimmed V and J ends, which lost 8 bases and 9 bases, there was a span of 11 bases. The CDR3 bases are TGTGCCAGTGGGGCGGGTGTTGAGCAGTTCTTC. It yields the protein CASGAGVEQFF.

This chain connects TRBV6-2 or TRBV6-3 to TRBJ2-1; the D gene is possibly TRBD1 (5 bases). The V end was cut by 2 bases, the J end by 9 bases, with 29 bases between. The germline V gene has CDR1 MNHEY and CDR2 SVGEGT. This CDR3 comprises 19 residues. The CDR3 protein is CASSYPPLGSATSRGEQFF. The CDR3 nucleotides are TGTGCCAGCAGTTACCCCCCTTTGGGAAGCGCCACCTCAAGGGGTGAGCAGTTCTTC.

The chain couples TRBV4-2 to TRBJ2-5; D is unresolved. The germline V and J ends were trimmed by 3 bases and 5 bases, with 13 bases remaining between them. Germline CDR1 is LGHNA and CDR2 is YNFKEQ. CDR3 length: 14 residues. The CDR3 sequence: CASSHQTGPETQYF. As DNA, the CDR3 is TGTGCCAGCAGCCACCAAACCGGCCCCGAGACCCAGTACTTC.

Turning to this clonotype: This clone may be a read error of a much larger clone one base away. The chain joins TRBV6-5 to TRBJ2-3; no definite D call. The CDR3 runs 13 residues. Germline values: CDR1 MNHEY, CDR2 SVGAGI. The CDR3 DNA follows: TGTGCCAACAGTCCCGCTAGCACAGATACGCAGTATTTT. Translation: CANSPASTDTQYF.

The DNA of the CDR3 is TGTGCCATTTCTCGGGGGGGGACAGATACGCAGTATTTT. Amino acid sequence: CAISRGGTDTQYF. The gene calls are TRBV7-7 and TRBJ2-3; TRBD2 matches 8 bases. The length of the CDR3 is 13 residues. The trim removed 10 bases at V and 3 bases at J, leaving 6 bases unmatched. Germline CDR1 reads SSHAT; CDR2 reads FNYEAQ (reference sequence). Full variable domain (rest looked up from reference TRBV7-7 and TRBJ2-3): GAGVSQSPRYKVTKRGQDVTLRCDPISSHATLYWYQQALGQGPEFLTYFNYEAQPDKSGLPSDRFSAERPEGSISTLTIQRTEQRDSAMYRCAISRGGTDTQYFGPGTRLTVL.

This clonotype showed up just once. The chain recombines TRBV5-1 with TRBJ1-2; 10 bases are shared with TRBD1. The germline gives CDR1 SGHRS, CDR2 YFSETQ. CDR3 size: 13 residues. The trim removed 9 bases at V and 7 bases at J, leaving 9 bases unmatched. The CDR3 DNA reads TGCGCCACAGCTTGGACAGGGGGTGGTGGCTACACCTTC. Its translation is CATAWTGGGGYTF.

The genes are TRBV6-5 and TRBJ1-2; D gene uncertain. Germline CDR1 and CDR2: MNHEY and SVGAGI. The CDR3 extends over 13 amino acids. The V end was cut by 4 bases, the J end by 5 bases, with 11 bases between. The CDR3 here is CASSSIKLYGYTF. The CDR3 DNA follows: TGTGCCAGCAGTTCCATCAAACTATATGGCTACACCTTC.

This clonotype was seen more than once but under ten times. The V gene is TRBV6-5, the J gene TRBJ1-5; perhaps TRBD1 as D (6 bases). The CDR3 has 19 amino acids. The V gene lost 6 bases and the J gene lost 2 bases, with 26 bases spanning the gap. CDR1 is MNHEY, CDR2 SVGAGI, per germline. CDR3 in DNA: TGTGCCAGCAGCGTCCCGGACGTTCAACAGGGAGTTCGCAATCAGCCCCAGCATTTT. Amino acids: CASSVPDVQQGVRNQPQHF.

In its sample, this clonotype was seen many times. The chain uses TRBV5-1 and TRBJ2-6; D ambiguous. The CDR3 length is 16 residues. V lost 1 base and J lost 0, with 8 bases in between. Germline CDR1 SGHRS, CDR2 YFSETQ. DNA for the CDR3: TGCGCCAGCAGCTTGTACACCACCTCTGGGGCCAACGTCCTGACTTTC. As protein: CASSLYTTSGANVLTF. The whole variable domain, filled in from reference TRBV5-1 and TRBJ2-6, reads KAGVTQTPRYLIKTRGQQVTLSCSPISGHRSVSWYQQTPGQGLQFLFEYFSETQRNKGNFPGRFSGRQFSNSRSEMNVSTLELGDSALYLCASSLYTTSGANVLTFGAGSRLTVL.

The rearrangement links TRBV5-1 to TRBJ2-3; D not resolved. CDR1 and CDR2 (germline): SGHRS, YFSETQ. V gave up 3 bases and J gave up 4 bases, with 21 bases separating them. This CDR3 region has 17 residues. This CDR3 reads CASSSQLTAGRADTQYF. CDR3 nucleotide sequence: TGCGCCAGCAGCTCGCAGCTTACTGCAGGTAGGGCAGATACGCAGTATTTT.

Sample share makes this clonotype medium-sized (0.01 to 0.1%). This chain joins TRBV19 and TRBJ2-7; D is tentatively TRBD1 or TRBD2 (6 bases each). V shed 8 bases and J shed 0 bases, with 17 bases lying between them. The CDR3 spans 15 residues. Germline V gene sequence: CDR1 LNHDA, CDR2 SQIVND (reference sequence). The CDR3 DNA sequence: TGTGCCAGTGGGACGGGGGCCCCCAGCTCCTACGAGCAGTACTTC. It translates to CASGTGAPSSYEQYF.

Within the sample, this clonotype is medium-sized. This sequence joins TRBV29-1 and TRBJ2-3; no clear D. In germline, CDR1 is SQVTM, CDR2 ANQGSEA. This CDR3 has 12 residues. V was clipped by 5 bases and J by 4 bases, with 10 bases between them. The CDR3 protein is CSVPLIADTQYF. CDR3 DNA sequence: TGCAGCGTTCCACTGATCGCAGATACGCAGTATTTT.

This clonotype was counted between two and nine times. The J gene is TRBJ2-7, the V gene TRBV12-3 or TRBV12-4; D is tentatively TRBD1 or TRBD2 (5 bases each). The CDR3 totals 15 residues. Trimming took off 3 bases at V and 5 bases at J, with 17 bases between the two ends. The CDR3 loop is CASSFSNEGRHEQYF. CDR3 nucleotides: TGTGCCAGCAGTTTCAGTAACGAGGGGCGACACGAGCAGTACTTC.

About this clonotype itself: Mismatch with germline at one junction end may stem from a read error. This chain connects TRBV6-5 to TRBJ2-5, with D perhaps TRBD1 (5 bases). CDR1 and CDR2 from the germline V gene are MNHEY and SVGAGI. The CDR3 runs 12 residues. The chain's CDR3 is CAGSRQPETQYF. CDR3 DNA: TGTGCCGGCAGTAGACAGCCCGAGACCCAGTACTTC.

At least ten counts were recorded for this clonotype. The chain uses TRBV18 and TRBJ2-2; 7 positions match TRBD1. Trimming at V came to 4 bases and at J to 3 bases, leaving 5 bases not matched to a gene. CDR1 is KGHSH, CDR2 LQKENI, per germline. The CDR3 is made up of 15 amino acids. The CDR3 bases are TGTGCCAGCTCACGGGGACAGACACACACCGGGGAGCTGTTTTTT. This translates into CASSRGQTHTGELFF.

This chain uses TRBV6-5 with TRBJ1-6; D ambiguous. V shed 0 bases and J shed 13 bases, with 7 bases lying between them. The CDR3 loop spans 12 amino acids. Germline CDR1 MNHEY, CDR2 SVGAGI. CDR3 loop: CASSYSDGPLHF. DNA of the CDR3: TGTGCCAGCAGTTACTCGGACGGGCCCCTCCACTTT.